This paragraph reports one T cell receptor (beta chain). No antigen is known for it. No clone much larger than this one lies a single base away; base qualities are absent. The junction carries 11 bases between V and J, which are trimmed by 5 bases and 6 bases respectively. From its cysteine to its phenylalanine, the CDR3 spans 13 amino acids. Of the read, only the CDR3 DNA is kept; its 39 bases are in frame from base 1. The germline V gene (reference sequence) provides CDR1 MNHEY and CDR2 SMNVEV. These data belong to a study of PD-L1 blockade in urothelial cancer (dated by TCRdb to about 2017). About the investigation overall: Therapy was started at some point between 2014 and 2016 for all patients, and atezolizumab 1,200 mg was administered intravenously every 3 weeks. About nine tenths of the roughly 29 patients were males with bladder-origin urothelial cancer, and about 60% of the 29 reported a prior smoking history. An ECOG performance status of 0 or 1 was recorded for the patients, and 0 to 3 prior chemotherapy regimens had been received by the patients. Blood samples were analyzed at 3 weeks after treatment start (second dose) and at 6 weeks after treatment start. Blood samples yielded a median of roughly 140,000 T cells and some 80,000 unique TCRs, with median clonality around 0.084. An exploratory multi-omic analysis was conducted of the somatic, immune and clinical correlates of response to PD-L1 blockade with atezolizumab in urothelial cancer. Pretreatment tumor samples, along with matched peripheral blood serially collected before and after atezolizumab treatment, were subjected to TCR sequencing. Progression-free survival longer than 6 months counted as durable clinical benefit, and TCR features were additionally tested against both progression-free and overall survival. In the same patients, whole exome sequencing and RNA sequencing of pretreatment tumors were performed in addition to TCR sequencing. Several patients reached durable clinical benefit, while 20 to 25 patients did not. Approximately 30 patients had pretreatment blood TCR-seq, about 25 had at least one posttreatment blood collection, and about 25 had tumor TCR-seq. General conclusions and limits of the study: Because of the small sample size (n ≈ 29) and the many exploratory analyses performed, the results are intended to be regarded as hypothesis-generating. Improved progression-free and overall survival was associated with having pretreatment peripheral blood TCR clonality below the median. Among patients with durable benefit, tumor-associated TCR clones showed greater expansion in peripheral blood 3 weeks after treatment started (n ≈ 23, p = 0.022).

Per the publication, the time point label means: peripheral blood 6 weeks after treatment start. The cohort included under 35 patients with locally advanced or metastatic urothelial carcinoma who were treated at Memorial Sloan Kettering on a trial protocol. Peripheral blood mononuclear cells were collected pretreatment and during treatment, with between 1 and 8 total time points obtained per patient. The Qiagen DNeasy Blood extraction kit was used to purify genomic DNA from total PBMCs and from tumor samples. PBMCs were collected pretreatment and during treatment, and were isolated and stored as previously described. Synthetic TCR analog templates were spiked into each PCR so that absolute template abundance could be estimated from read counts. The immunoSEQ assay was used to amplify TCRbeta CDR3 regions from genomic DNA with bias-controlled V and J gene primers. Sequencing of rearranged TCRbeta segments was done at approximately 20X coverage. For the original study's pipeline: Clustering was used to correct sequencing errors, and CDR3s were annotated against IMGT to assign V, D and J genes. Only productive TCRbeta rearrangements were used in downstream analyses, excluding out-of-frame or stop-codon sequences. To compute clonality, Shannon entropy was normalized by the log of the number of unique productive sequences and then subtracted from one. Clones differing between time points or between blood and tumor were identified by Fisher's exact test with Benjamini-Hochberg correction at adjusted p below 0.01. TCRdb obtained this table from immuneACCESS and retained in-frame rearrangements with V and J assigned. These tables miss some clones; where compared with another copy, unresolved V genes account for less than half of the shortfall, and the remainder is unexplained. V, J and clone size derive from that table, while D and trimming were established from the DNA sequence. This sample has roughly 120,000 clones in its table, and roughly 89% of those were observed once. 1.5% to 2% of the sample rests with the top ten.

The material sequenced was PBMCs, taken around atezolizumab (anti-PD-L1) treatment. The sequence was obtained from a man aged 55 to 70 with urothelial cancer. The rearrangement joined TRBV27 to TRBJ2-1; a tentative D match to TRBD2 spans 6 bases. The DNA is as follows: TGTGCCAGCAGTCCGGGGACTTTCAATGAGCAGTTCTTC. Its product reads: CASSPGTFNEQFF.